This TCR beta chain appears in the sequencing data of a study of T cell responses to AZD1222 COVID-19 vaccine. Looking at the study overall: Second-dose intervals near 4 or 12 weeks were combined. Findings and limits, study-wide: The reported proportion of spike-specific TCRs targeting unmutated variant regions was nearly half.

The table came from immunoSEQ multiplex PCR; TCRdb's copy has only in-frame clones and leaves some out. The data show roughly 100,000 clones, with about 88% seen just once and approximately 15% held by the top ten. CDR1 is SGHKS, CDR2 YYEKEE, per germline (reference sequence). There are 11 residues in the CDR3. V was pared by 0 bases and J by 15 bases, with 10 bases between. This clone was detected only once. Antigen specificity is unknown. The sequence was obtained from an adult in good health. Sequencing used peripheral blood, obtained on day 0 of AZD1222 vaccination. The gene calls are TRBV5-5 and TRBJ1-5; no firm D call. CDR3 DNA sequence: TGTGCCAGCAGCTTGGAAGGGTTCCGGCATTTT. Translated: CASSLEGFRHF. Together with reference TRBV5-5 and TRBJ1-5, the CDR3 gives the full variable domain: DAGVTQSPTHLIKTRGQQVTLRCSPISGHKSVSWYQQVLGQGPQFIFQYYEKEERGRGNFPDRFSARQFPNYSSELNVNALLLGDSALYLCASSLEGFRHFGDGTRLSIL.